These 29 T cell receptor beta chains share one sample of origin, sequenced in a study of OX40 agonist ivuxolimab in advanced cancers. Measured with immunoSEQ multiplex PCR; TCRdb has only the in-frame clones, and not every one. Of over 20,000 clones listed, almost 85% were seen once; the top ten hold less than 65%. Sequences were derived from CD4+ or CD8+ T cells sorted from blood, sampled in a trial of the OX40 agonist ivuxolimab. The source of these receptors is an adult with an advanced solid tumor such as melanoma, head and neck, liver or kidney cancer.

This clone was picked up a small number of times. This chain links TRBV10-3 with TRBJ1-4; no clear D gene. Germline-derived CDR1 and CDR2 are ENHRY and SYGVKD. The V gene lost 5 bases and the J gene lost 8 bases, with 18 bases spanning the gap. This CDR3 contains 15 residues. The CDR3 DNA follows: TGTGCCATCAGTCCAGGTGGTGGGAGCCCCGAAAAACTGTTTTTT. Protein: CAISPGGGSPEKLFF.

V gene TRBV28 combines with J gene TRBJ1-1; D is possibly TRBD1 (5 bases). The V gene's germline CDR1 is MDHEN and CDR2 SYDVKM. The CDR3 sequence is 17 residues long. V lost 1 base, J lost 7 bases, and 22 bases lay in between. The chain's CDR3 is CASSLFGIAGRPVEAFF. CDR3 in DNA: TGTGCCAGCAGTTTATTCGGGATAGCGGGGCGACCCGTTGAAGCTTTCTTT.

This clone is classed as medium-sized. The J gene is TRBJ2-7, the V gene TRBV15, with a tentative D call TRBD1 (5 bases). Germline CDR1 and CDR2: LNHNV and YYDKDF (reference sequence). The CDR3 runs 15 residues. V dropped 0 bases and J dropped 2 bases, with 11 bases sitting between them. The CDR3 spells CATSRDQGLPYEQYF. The CDR3 nucleotides read TGTGCCACCAGCAGAGATCAGGGTCTCCCCTACGAGCAGTACTTC. Complete variable domain (other parts from reference TRBV15 and TRBJ2-7): DAMVIQNPRYQVTQFGKPVTLSCSQTLNHNVMYWYQQKSSQAPKLLFHYYDKDFNNEADTPDNFQSRRPNTSFCFLDIRSPGLGDTAMYLCATSRDQGLPYEQYFGPGTRLTVT.

J is TRBJ1-1 and V is TRBV4-3, with a tentative D call TRBD1 (5 bases). The CDR3 has 14 residues. Trimming pared 1 base from V and 9 bases from J, leaving 15 bases between. Germline CDR1 and CDR2: LGHNA and YSLEER. CDR3 protein: CASSQGRLGPQAFF. The CDR3 DNA is TGCGCCAGCAGCCAAGGCAGGCTGGGGCCCCAAGCTTTCTTT.

This clone was detected once. The V gene is TRBV19, the J gene TRBJ1-1; weak D call: TRBD1 (5 bases). The germline gives CDR1 LNHDA, CDR2 SQIVND (reference sequence). V was cut by 5 bases and J by 7 bases, with 20 bases left in between. The CDR3 totals 15 residues. The CDR3, as DNA: TGTGCCAGTAGTCCAACGTTCGGGGGTAGGTTTGAAGCTTTCTTT. Protein: CASSPTFGGRFEAFF.

V is TRBV4-3 and J is TRBJ1-6; D might be TRBD1 (6 bases). The CDR3 covers 15 residues. V gave up 0 bases and J gave up 4 bases, with 7 bases separating them. Germline CDR1 is LGHNA and CDR2 is YSLEER. CDR3 loop: CASSQDRGYNSPLHF. In nucleotides, the CDR3 is TGCGCCAGCAGCCAAGACAGGGGTTATAATTCACCCCTCCACTTT.

This sequence joins TRBV28 and TRBJ1-6; D is unresolved. The CDR3 consists of 15 residues. V lost 3 bases and J 4 bases, leaving 10 bases between the germline ends. Germline V gives CDR1 MDHEN, CDR2 SYDVKM. The CDR3 spells CASSFGQLYNSPLHF. In DNA form, the CDR3 reads TGTGCCAGCAGTTTTGGTCAGCTATATAATTCACCCCTCCACTTT.

The chain joins TRBV7-9 to TRBJ1-1, with D maybe TRBD1 (6 bases). CDR3 size: 13 residues. V lost 4 bases, J lost 4 bases, and 10 bases lay in between. CDR1 is SEHNR, CDR2 FQNEAQ, per germline (reference sequence). In DNA, the CDR3 is TGTGCCAGCAGCTCGACAGGAATCACTGAAGCTTTCTTT. It translates to CASSSTGITEAFF.

The V gene is TRBV19, the J gene TRBJ2-7, with TRBD2 as a possible D gene (6 bases). The V gene lost 5 bases and the J gene lost 5 bases, with 16 bases spanning the gap. This CDR3 region has 14 residues. Per germline, CDR1 LNHDA and CDR2 SQIVND (reference sequence). The CDR3 DNA follows: TGTGCCAGTAGTCCTTACGGGGGTTATGACGAGCAGTACTTC. This translates into CASSPYGGYDEQYF. The full variable domain, in which reference TRBV19 and TRBJ2-7 provide the parts outside the CDR3, is DGGITQSPKYLFRKEGQNVTLSCEQNLNHDAMYWYRQDPGQGLRLIYYSQIVNDFQKGDIAEGYSVSREKKESFPLTVTSAQKNPTAFYLCASSPYGGYDEQYFGPGTRLTVT.

Written as DNA, the CDR3 is TGTGCCAGCAGTCCTCTCGCGGGGGGGCGAGAGACCCAGTACTTC. It specifies CASSPLAGGRETQYF. V and J are TRBV27 and TRBJ2-5; TRBD2 matches at 9 bases. This CDR3 comprises 15 residues. With 5 bases clipped from V and 4 bases from J, the junction kept 8 bases outside the gene matches. Germline V gives CDR1 MNHEY, CDR2 SMNVEV (reference sequence).

J is TRBJ2-3 and V is TRBV2; no definite D call. V dropped 5 bases and J dropped 7 bases, with 7 bases sitting between them. Germline assignment: CDR1 SNHLY and CDR2 FYNNEI. This CDR3 has 11 residues. DNA of the CDR3: TGTGCCAGCAGTCCACCTCATACGCAGTATTTT. Residues: CASSPPHTQYF.

In this sample, this clone turned up a few times. V and J are TRBV6-1 and TRBJ2-1; no definite D call. V lost 3 bases, J lost 6 bases, and 3 bases lay in between. There are 11 residues in the CDR3. Germline V gene sequence: CDR1 MNHNS, CDR2 SASEGT. The chain's CDR3 is CASSDTNEQFF. DNA of the CDR3: TGTGCCAGCAGTGATACCAATGAGCAGTTCTTC.

The J gene is TRBJ1-5, the V gene TRBV27, with a tentative D call TRBD1 (5 bases). The CDR3 has 15 amino acids. Germline CDR1 reads MNHEY; CDR2 reads SMNVEV (reference sequence). V lost 7 bases and J 3 bases, leaving 16 bases between the germline ends. CDR3: CASNPAEGFNQPQHF. The DNA for the CDR3 is TGTGCCAGCAACCCAGCGGAGGGGTTCAATCAGCCCCAGCATTTT.

This chain joins TRBV9 and TRBJ1-1, with 8 bases matching TRBD1. This CDR3 contains 15 residues. V lost 3 bases, J lost 7 bases, and 11 bases stayed unmatched. Germline CDR1 is SGDLS and CDR2 is YYNGEE. CDR3 residues: CASSGKTGDLNEAFF. The CDR3 DNA reads TGTGCCAGCAGCGGAAAGACAGGGGACTTAAATGAAGCTTTCTTT.

This clone was seen a handful of times. The J gene is TRBJ1-5, the V gene TRBV27; maybe TRBD1 (5 bases). V gave up 3 bases and J gave up 6 bases, with 12 bases separating them. The CDR3 covers 14 residues. Germline V gene sequence: CDR1 MNHEY, CDR2 SMNVEV (reference sequence). CDR3 sequence (DNA): TGTGCCAGCAGTTTCGGGGACGAGGGTCAGCCCCAGCATTTT. As protein: CASSFGDEGQPQHF.

The rearrangement links TRBV28 to TRBJ2-5, with D possibly matching TRBD2 (6 bases). The germline V gene encodes CDR1 MDHEN and CDR2 SYDVKM. This CDR3 has 14 amino acids. Trimming pared 2 bases from V and 4 bases from J, leaving 11 bases between. In DNA, the CDR3 is TGTGCCAGCAGTTTAGGGGGGTTCACAGAGACCCAGTACTTC. It encodes CASSLGGFTETQYF.

A few counts support this clone. The chain links TRBV6-5 to TRBJ1-6, with no clear D. Germline V gives CDR1 MNHEY, CDR2 SVGAGI. This CDR3 has 15 residues. The V and J ends lost 0 bases and 7 bases respectively, with 10 bases between them. In DNA form, the CDR3 reads TGTGCCAGCAGTTACTCGGACGGAAAGAATTCACCCCTCCACTTT. This sequence encodes CASSYSDGKNSPLHF.

This clone was seen only a few times. The same CDR3 also results from other DNA sequences found in this sample. The chain employs TRBV19 and TRBJ2-5; a weak D match, TRBD1 (8 bases). Germline-derived CDR1 and CDR2 are LNHDA and SQIVND (reference sequence). The CDR3 is 14 amino acids. The V gene lost 5 bases and the J gene lost 4 bases, with 14 bases spanning the gap. CDR3 sequence reads: CASSLTGGAETQYF. The DNA of the CDR3 is TGTGCCAGTAGTTTAACAGGGGGGGCAGAGACCCAGTACTTC.

The chain links TRBV13 to TRBJ1-1; TRBD1 matches 9 bases. Germline V CDR1 and CDR2: PRHDT, FYEKMQ (reference sequence). The CDR3 has 16 residues. Losses at the gene ends were 5 bases for V and 0 bases for J; bases not matched to a gene: 7. The CDR3 region is CASSPLRTGVNTEAFF. CDR3 DNA sequence: TGTGCCAGCAGCCCCTTGCGGACAGGGGTGAACACTGAAGCTTTCTTT.

V usage is TRBV19 and J usage is TRBJ1-1; D not certain. Germline assignment: CDR1 LNHDA and CDR2 SQIVND (reference sequence). This CDR3 is 11 amino acids long. The ends were cut back, 9 bases at V and 5 bases at J, with 10 bases in the middle. The CDR3 nucleotides read TGTGCCAGCCTCGGGCAGACTGAAGCTTTCTTT. This codes for CASLGQTEAFF.

A note on this clone: Its ends do not fully match the called genes, so a read error is possible. The V and J genes are TRBV7-9 and TRBJ1-2; D might be TRBD1 (5 bases). The germline V gene has CDR1 SEHNR and CDR2 FQNEAQ (reference sequence). This CDR3 has 16 amino acids. The CDR3 here is CASSLALTDGSGGYTF. CDR3 sequence (DNA): TGTGCCAGCAGCCTAGCCCTGACAGACGGTAGTGGAGGCTACACCTTC.

This clone has a single count. The rearrangement joins TRBV6-6 to TRBJ2-7, with D perhaps matching TRBD1 (5 bases). The CDR3 loop spans 15 amino acids. V lost 5 bases to trimming and J lost 4 bases, with 18 bases between them. The V gene's germline CDR1 is MNHNY and CDR2 SVGAGI (reference sequence). CDR3 region: CASSPFDLPGYEQYF. The CDR3 nucleotides read TGTGCCAGCAGTCCTTTCGACCTCCCAGGGTACGAGCAGTACTTC.

This clone was detected only a few times. The chain carries TRBV9 and TRBJ1-1; perhaps TRBD1 as D (5 bases). The CDR3 sequence is 14 residues long. Trimming removed 4 bases from V and 7 bases from J, with 17 bases in between. The germline gives CDR1 SGDLS, CDR2 YYNGEE. For the CDR3, the DNA is TGTGCCAGCAGCCCATCCGGCCTGGGGGATGAAGCTTTCTTT. This codes for CASSPSGLGDEAFF.

This chain links TRBV4-1 with TRBJ1-2; no clear D. The germline V and J ends were trimmed by 6 bases and 0 bases, with 8 bases remaining between them. The CDR3 covers 13 residues. Germline CDR1 is MGHRA and CDR2 is YSYEKL. The DNA for the CDR3 is TGCGCCAGCAGTCCCGGGACTAACTATGGCTACACCTTC. It codes for CASSPGTNYGYTF.

The J gene is TRBJ1-5, the V gene TRBV6-1; D ambiguous. Germline-derived CDR1 and CDR2 are MNHNS and SASEGT. This CDR3 contains 15 residues. Trimming took 4 bases from V and 0 from J, leaving 10 bases between them. CDR3: CASSATQNSNQPQHF. CDR3 bases: TGTGCCAGCAGTGCCACACAAAATAGCAATCAGCCCCAGCATTTT.

The rearrangement joins TRBV12-5 to TRBJ2-5, with 7 nucleotides matching TRBD1. The length of the CDR3 is 15 residues. CDR1 LGHNT and CDR2 FRNRAP come from the germline V gene. V was pared by 0 bases and J by 5 bases, with 6 bases of the junction left unmatched. The CDR3 reads CASGLVRDSPETQYF. The CDR3, as DNA: TGTGCTAGTGGTTTGGTCCGGGACAGTCCGGAGACCCAGTACTTC. Together with reference TRBV12-5 and TRBJ2-5, the CDR3 gives the full variable domain: DARVTQTPRHKVTEMGQEVTMRCQPILGHNTVFWYRQTMMQGLELLAYFRNRAPLDDSGMPKDRFSAEMPDATLATLKIQPSEPRDSAVYFCASGLVRDSPETQYFGPGTRLLVL.

Here the CDR3 reads CASRGRGGSNQPQHF. CDR3 in DNA: TGTGCCAGCAGAGGGAGGGGAGGAAGCAATCAGCCCCAGCATTTT. The chain uses TRBV6-1 and TRBJ1-5, with D possibly matching TRBD1 (5 bases). CDR3 size: 15 residues. V was trimmed by 6 bases and J by 1 base, leaving 13 bases between them. Germline V gives CDR1 MNHNS, CDR2 SASEGT.

This chain uses TRBV7-6 with TRBJ2-7; D unclear. Trimming shortened V by 1 base and J by 2 bases, and 9 bases separated the two germline ends. CDR3 length: 14 amino acids. Germline V gives CDR1 SGHVS, CDR2 FNYEAQ. CDR3 sequence reads: CASSLEVVAYEQYF. In DNA form, the CDR3 reads TGTGCCAGCAGCTTAGAGGTGGTGGCCTACGAGCAGTACTTC.

V and J are TRBV11-2 and TRBJ2-2, with D unclear. Trimming pared 1 base from V and 2 bases from J, leaving 11 bases between. Germline V gene lookup returns CDR1 SGHAT and CDR2 FQNNGV. There are 16 residues in the CDR3. The CDR3 DNA reads TGTGCCAGCAGCTTAGGGTCGGCACTTAACACCGGGGAGCTGTTTTTT. Encoded protein: CASSLGSALNTGELFF. Combining the CDR3 with reference TRBV11-2 and TRBJ2-2 gives the whole variable domain EAGVAQSPRYKIIEKRQSVAFWCNPISGHATLYWYQQILGQGPKLLIQFQNNGVVDDSQLPKDRFSAERLKGVDSTLKIQPAKLEDSAVYLCASSLGSALNTGELFFGEGSRLTVL.